The 27 T cell receptor beta chains reported below all come from one sample, sequenced in a study of T cells after yellow fever vaccination. A single record per CDR3 protein comes from TCRdb applying MiXCR to the 5' RACE reads. The sample lists roughly 74,000 distinct CDR3 sequences, roughly 6.9% seen once, with roughly 35% in the top ten. The sample consisted of CD8+ T cells sorted from PBMCs, taken 5 days after the first yellow fever vaccination. All receptors derive from a man in his late teens or twenties who received the YFV17D yellow fever vaccine.

This clonotype has more than one count but fewer than ten. The gene calls are TRBV7-9 and TRBJ2-7, with 10 positions matching TRBD1. From germline, CDR1 is SEHNR and CDR2 FQNEAQ (reference sequence). CDR3 length equals 16 residues. After removal of 6 bases from V and 1 base from J, the junction contained 9 bases not matched to a gene. This CDR3 reads CASSATGGRRSYEQYF. Here the CDR3 DNA reads TGTGCCAGCAGTGCGACAGGGGGCCGGAGGTCCTACGAGCAGTACTTC.

This clonotype was counted many times. This chain uses TRBV20-1 with TRBJ2-3, with D perhaps TRBD1 or TRBD2 (7 bases each). The V gene lost 6 bases and the J gene lost 3 bases, with 19 bases spanning the gap. This CDR3 region has 15 residues. Germline assignment: CDR1 DFQATT and CDR2 SNEGSKA (reference sequence). The CDR3 DNA follows: TGCAGTGCCCCCAGGGGGGGGCCTGGAACAGATACGCAGTATTTT. Protein product: CSAPRGGPGTDTQYF.

In DNA form, the CDR3 reads TGCAGTGCCACCACCCCTGGGGACTATAGCAATCAGCCCCAGCATTTT. It is translated as CSATTPGDYSNQPQHF. This chain uses TRBV20-1 with TRBJ1-5, with D perhaps TRBD1 (5 bases). The CDR3 consists of 16 residues. The germline CDR1 and CDR2 sequences are DFQATT and SNEGSKA (reference sequence). The V end was cut by 6 bases, the J end by 0 bases, with 18 bases between.

The rearrangement joins TRBV2 to TRBJ2-3, with D tentatively TRBD1 (5 bases). Germline V lookup: CDR1 SNHLY, CDR2 FYNNEI. V lost 6 bases, J lost 1 base, and 5 bases lay in between. There are 12 residues in the CDR3. CDR3 loop: CASRGRTDTQYF. The CDR3 nucleotides are TGTGCCAGCAGGGGGCGCACAGATACGCAGTATTTT.

Comment on this clonotype: Relative to the germline gene, one junction end is altered; a read error may explain this. V and J are TRBV7-2 and TRBJ1-2, with D maybe TRBD1 (6 bases). The CDR3 sequence is 14 residues long. Looked up from germline, CDR1 is SGHTA and CDR2 is FQGNSA. This CDR3 reads CASSLGGGGYGYTF. Here the CDR3 DNA reads TGCGCCAGCAGCTTAGGAGGGGGGGGCTATGGCTACACCTTC.

A remark on this clonotype: A read error may be the cause here, since a much bigger clone is one base away. The chain recombines TRBV6-1 with TRBJ1-2; 7 nucleotides align to TRBD1. Germline CDR1 reads MNHNS; CDR2 reads SASEGT. The CDR3 extends over 15 amino acids. Trimming removed 6 bases from V and 9 bases from J; junction bases left unmatched: 16. The CDR3 spells CASSLTGTAVWSYTF. The DNA for the CDR3 is TGTGCCAGCAGCCTGACCGGGACAGCGGTTTGGAGCTACACCTTC.

In the case of this clonotype: A single base separates this from a much larger clone, so it may be a read error. The chain carries TRBV6-5 and TRBJ2-2; D is undetermined. Trimming took 6 bases from V and 7 from J, leaving 9 bases between them. Per the germline V gene, CDR1 is MNHEY and CDR2 is SVGAGI. The CDR3 runs 12 residues. Written as DNA, the CDR3 is TGTGCCAGCAGCCCACATCTCGGGGAGCTGTTTTTT. The encoded protein is CASSPHLGELFF.

This clonotype was seen only a few times. The CDR3 bases are TGTGCCAGCAGCCCCGGGGCGGGAGTCGGTGAGCAGTTCTTC. It codes for CASSPGAGVGEQFF. The V and J genes are TRBV7-6 and TRBJ2-1, with 7 bases identical to TRBD2. The CDR3 has 14 residues. V shed 5 bases, J shed 9 bases, and the junction held 10 bases outside the gene matches. Per germline, CDR1 SGHVS and CDR2 FNYEAQ.

This clonotype turned up a few times. The chain is built from TRBV6-1 and TRBJ2-2; possible D gene TRBD1, 6 bases. The CDR3 is 15 residues long. The V and J ends lost 10 bases and 3 bases respectively, with 18 bases between them. CDR1 is MNHNS and CDR2 is SASEGT in the germline V gene. CDR3 bases: TGTGCCACAACCCTCAGGGGCTCGTACACCGGGGAGCTGTTTTTT. Residues: CATTLRGSYTGELFF.

This clonotype was observed a few times. The genes are TRBV7-9 and TRBJ2-7, with D perhaps given as TRBD1 or TRBD2 (5 bases each). CDR3 size: 18 residues. V was clipped by 10 bases and J by 3 bases, with 31 bases between them. Germline CDR1 and CDR2: SEHNR and FQNEAQ (reference sequence). CDR3 region: CATQGTSSRDSPFYEQYF. In nucleotides, the CDR3 is TGTGCCACCCAGGGAACTTCTTCCCGGGATTCTCCTTTCTACGAGCAGTACTTC.

The sample holds many counts of this clonotype. The chain carries TRBV4-1 and TRBJ2-3; 12 bases are a match to TRBD2. V was pared by 4 bases and J by 0 bases, with 5 bases of the junction left unmatched. The CDR3 length is 17 residues. Germline V gives CDR1 MGHRA, CDR2 YSYEKL. CDR3 nucleotide sequence: TGCGCCAGCAGCCCCTCACTAGCGGGGGGCAGCACAGATACGCAGTATTTT. Translating it yields CASSPSLAGGSTDTQYF.

There are many counts of this clonotype. The genes are TRBV7-2 and TRBJ2-3; 8 positions match TRBD1. V was pared by 5 bases and J by 2 bases, with 6 bases of the junction left unmatched. Germline V gives CDR1 SGHTA, CDR2 FQGNSA. This CDR3 comprises 15 residues. The CDR3 protein is CASSPPDRDTDTQYF. The CDR3, as DNA: TGTGCCAGCAGCCCTCCGGACAGGGACACAGATACGCAGTATTTT.

The J gene is TRBJ2-1, the V gene TRBV4-2; D is unresolved. The CDR3 is 14 residues long. Germline V gene sequence: CDR1 LGHNA, CDR2 YNFKEQ. The V end was cut by 0 bases, the J end by 5 bases, with 8 bases between. CDR3 sequence (DNA): TGTGCCAGCAGCCAAGAAACTGAAGACAATGAGCAGTTCTTC. Residues: CASSQETEDNEQFF.

There are many counts of this clonotype. The chain uses TRBV12-3 or TRBV12-4 and TRBJ1-3; possibly TRBD1 for D (6 bases). The CDR3 contains 15 residues. Trimming took off 5 bases at V and 1 base at J, with 12 bases between the two ends. The CDR3 protein is CASSRDRSSGNTIYF. The CDR3 nucleotides read TGTGCCAGCAGTCGAGACAGGTCTTCTGGAAACACCATATATTTT.

This clonotype was found a few times. The V call is TRBV7-9, the J call TRBJ2-5, with D possibly called TRBD1 or TRBD2 (6 bases each). V lost 7 bases and J 1 base, leaving 19 bases between the germline ends. The germline V gene has CDR1 SEHNR and CDR2 FQNEAQ (reference sequence). This CDR3 is 16 amino acids long. In DNA, the CDR3 is TGTGCCAGCAACAACGGGGGCAGGGGTCCCCAAGAGACCCAGTACTTC. It yields the protein CASNNGGRGPQETQYF.

In its sample, this clonotype was seen many times. V usage is TRBV7-2 and J usage is TRBJ2-7; 11 nucleotides match TRBD1. CDR1 is SGHTA and CDR2 is FQGNSA in the germline V gene. This CDR3 has 15 residues. V trimming: 5 bases; J trimming: 3 bases; junction bases outside the gene matches: 6. This CDR3 is CASSIRDRGDYEQYF. The CDR3 DNA follows: TGTGCCAGCAGCATCCGGGACAGGGGGGACTACGAGCAGTACTTC.

This clonotype was observed many times. This chain joins TRBV5-1 and TRBJ2-7, with a possible D match to TRBD2 (6 bases). The V end was cut by 7 bases, the J end by 0 bases, with 14 bases between. This CDR3 contains 14 residues. CDR1 is SGHRS and CDR2 is YFSETQ in the germline V gene. CDR3 sequence (DNA): TGCGCCAGCCGGGACTGCCAAAGCTCCTACGAGCAGTACGTC. Encoded protein: CASRDCQSSYEQYV.

The CDR3 sequence is CASSDFPDRGGNEQFF. The CDR3 nucleotides are TGTGCCAGCAGTGACTTCCCCGACAGGGGAGGAAATGAGCAGTTCTTC. The chain employs TRBV6-4 and TRBJ2-1, with 8 bases aligning to TRBD1. V was clipped by 1 base and J by 7 bases; unmatched bases: 9. The CDR3 totals 16 residues. The germline V gene encodes CDR1 MRHNA and CDR2 SNTAGT.

Only a few counts were recorded for this clonotype. The chain recombines TRBV4-1 with TRBJ2-3, with unresolved D. Germline lookup yields CDR1 MGHRA and CDR2 YSYEKL. V was pared by 1 base and J by 6 bases, with 14 bases between. CDR3 size: 15 residues. CDR3 amino acids: CASSQGATNGDTQYF. CDR3 DNA: TGCGCCAGCAGCCAAGGGGCCACCAACGGGGATACGCAGTATTTT.

This clonotype has only a few counts. The chain has TRBV9 and TRBJ2-2; 10 positions agree with TRBD1. CDR3 length equals 17 residues. V lost 3 bases to trimming and J lost 5 bases; unmatched junction nucleotides: 10. In germline, CDR1 is SGDLS, CDR2 YYNGEE. As DNA, the CDR3 is TGTGCCAGCAGCGCGGGCCCGGGACAGGGGTATACCGGGGAGCTGTTTTTT. It is translated as CASSAGPGQGYTGELFF.

V and J are TRBV14 and TRBJ2-3; 7 nucleotides line up with TRBD2. The germline CDR1 and CDR2 sequences are SGHDN and FVKESK. CDR3 length equals 14 residues. The V and J ends lost 1 base and 12 bases, in that order; junction bases with no gene match: 10. The CDR3 loop reads CASSQVWEGPSQYF. DNA for the CDR3: TGTGCCAGCAGCCAAGTTTGGGAGGGGCCCTCCCAGTATTTT.

This clonotype was found many times. The CDR3 region is CASSYSYRGSSGNTIYF. The CDR3 region has the DNA TGTGCCAGCAGTTACTCGTACAGGGGGAGCTCTGGAAACACCATATATTTT. The V gene is TRBV6-5, the J gene TRBJ1-3; TRBD1 matches 8 bases. The CDR3 covers 17 residues. The ends lost 0 bases at V and 0 bases at J; junction bases unmatched: 4. The germline CDR1 and CDR2 sequences are MNHEY and SVGAGI.

This clonotype was counted between two and nine times. The gene calls are TRBV27 and TRBJ1-2; no clear D gene. The germline V gene encodes CDR1 MNHEY and CDR2 SMNVEV (reference sequence). This CDR3 has 17 amino acids. V dropped 3 bases and J dropped 6 bases, with 23 bases sitting between them. CDR3 sequence reads: CASSFAVLVLNVDGYTF. In DNA, the CDR3 is TGTGCCAGCAGTTTCGCGGTTTTGGTCTTGAACGTAGATGGCTACACCTTC.

The chain links TRBV4-1 to TRBJ2-7, with D possibly called TRBD1 or TRBD2 (5 bases each). The CDR3 runs 14 residues. From germline, CDR1 is MGHRA and CDR2 YSYEKL. Trimming left V 4 bases short and J 7 bases short, with 17 bases between. For the CDR3, the DNA is TGCGCCAGCAGCCCCTCGGTGGGGACGGGAGAGCAGTACGTC. Amino acid sequence: CASSPSVGTGEQYV.

This clonotype came up a few times. This chain joins TRBV7-2 and TRBJ1-1; D is unresolved. The CDR3 has 15 amino acids. CDR1 and CDR2 (germline): SGHTA, FQGNSA. V lost 1 base and J lost 0, with 9 bases in between. DNA of the CDR3: TGTGCCAGCAGCTTAGGGGGTGGGATGAACACTGAAGCTTTCTTT. Its translation is CASSLGGGMNTEAFF.

This clonotype came up a few times. The chain joins TRBV4-3 to TRBJ1-2; no firm D call. V gave up 1 base and J gave up 8 bases, with 8 bases separating them. The germline V gene encodes CDR1 LGHNA and CDR2 YSLEER. The CDR3 contains 12 residues. CDR3 in amino acids: CASSQVGRGYTF. The CDR3 nucleotides read TGCGCCAGCAGCCAAGTCGGTCGGGGCTACACCTTC.

The chain is built from TRBV3-1 and TRBJ2-7, with TRBD1 matching over 11 bases. With V trimmed by 4 bases and J by 6 bases, 11 bases remained unmatched. The germline CDR1 and CDR2 sequences are LGHDT and YNNKEL (reference sequence). The length of the CDR3 is 16 residues. In DNA, the CDR3 is TGTGCCAGCAGCCGAGGACAGGGGGCGCTTCGTTTCGAGCAGTACTTC. Its protein product is CASSRGQGALRFEQYF.